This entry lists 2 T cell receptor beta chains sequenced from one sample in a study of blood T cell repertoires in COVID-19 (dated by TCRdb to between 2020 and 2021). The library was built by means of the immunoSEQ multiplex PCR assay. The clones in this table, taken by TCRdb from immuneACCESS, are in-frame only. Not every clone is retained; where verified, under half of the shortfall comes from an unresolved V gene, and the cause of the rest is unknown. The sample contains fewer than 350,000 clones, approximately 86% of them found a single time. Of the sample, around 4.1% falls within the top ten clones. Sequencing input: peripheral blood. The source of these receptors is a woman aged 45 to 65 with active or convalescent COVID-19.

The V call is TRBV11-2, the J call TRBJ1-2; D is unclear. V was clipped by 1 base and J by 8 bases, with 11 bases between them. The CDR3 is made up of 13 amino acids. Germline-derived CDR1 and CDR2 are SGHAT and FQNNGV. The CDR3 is CASSLGVGDGYTF. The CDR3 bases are TGTGCCAGCAGCTTAGGGGTGGGCGACGGCTACACCTTC. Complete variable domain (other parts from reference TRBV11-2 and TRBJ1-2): EAGVAQSPRYKIIEKRQSVAFWCNPISGHATLYWYQQILGQGPKLLIQFQNNGVVDDSQLPKDRFSAERLKGVDSTLKIQPAKLEDSAVYLCASSLGVGDGYTFGSGTRLTVV.

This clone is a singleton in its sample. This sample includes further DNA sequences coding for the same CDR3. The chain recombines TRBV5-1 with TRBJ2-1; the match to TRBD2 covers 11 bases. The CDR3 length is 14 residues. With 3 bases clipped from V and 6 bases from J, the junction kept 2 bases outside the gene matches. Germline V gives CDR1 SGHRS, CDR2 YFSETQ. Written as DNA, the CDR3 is TGCGCCAGCAGCTCGACTAGCGGGGTCAATGAGCAGTTCTTC. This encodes CASSSTSGVNEQFF.